The clone carrying this TCR beta chain was detected many times. As yet, its antigen is unknown. The data were taken from a study of T cells in Graves' hyperthyroidism and ophthalmopathy. Study-wide results and limits: Model predictions of ophthalmopathy came a median approximately 6.8 months before onset.

J lost 5 bases, V lost 4 bases, and 5 bases had no gene match. Germline V gene lookup returns CDR1 KGHDR and CDR2 SFDVKD. The CDR3 has 16 amino acids. TCR beta CDR3 regions were amplified from RNA transcripts. The TCR CDR3 first-round RT-PCR relied on the HTBI primer set. TCRdb used MiXCR to reprocess the multiplex PCR reads, holding one entry per CDR3 protein. The table has a few hundred thousand distinct CDR3 sequences, around a sixth seen once; the top ten hold around 7.8%. Input material: blood. J is TRBJ2-1 and V is TRBV24-1; 12 nucleotides line up with TRBD2. The receptor was derived from a woman aged 25 to 39 with Graves' hyperthyroidism. CDR3 DNA: TGTGCCACCAGTGACTCCGGACTAGCGGGGAACAATGAGCAGTTCTTC. It codes for CATSDSGLAGNNEQFF.